This TCR beta chain derives from a study of identical twins. The CDR3 is 13 amino acids. V was cut by 0 bases and J by 8 bases, with 8 bases left in between. The germline V gene encodes CDR1 MNHEY and CDR2 SVGEGT. MiXCR was run by TCRdb on the 5' RACE reads, yielding one entry per CDR3 protein. The sample holds roughly 710,000 distinct CDR3 sequences, over 5% seen once. This clonotype was detected a few times. This clonotype was sampled from a young man in good health. The rearrangement uses TRBV6-2 or TRBV6-3 and TRBJ2-1; D not resolved. Sequenced material: naive T cells sorted from blood. CDR3 residues: CASSYSFDYEQFF. Here the CDR3 DNA reads TGTGCCAGCAGTTACTCGTTTGATTATGAGCAGTTCTTC.